The 5 T cell receptor beta chains below all came from one sample that was sequenced in a study of cytomegalovirus exposure and HLA in healthy donors (dated by TCRdb to 2016 to 2017). To prepare the library, the immunoSEQ multiplex PCR assay was applied. For the multiplex PCR, a mixture combining 60 forward primers for TCR Vbeta segments and 13 reverse primers for TCR Jbeta segments was used. Drawn from immuneACCESS, this table holds only the in-frame rearrangements with V and J called that TCRdb kept. Clones are partly lost; checked studies trace under half to an unresolved V gene and leave the rest unexplained. The sample data list over 110,000 clones, and 65% to 85% of these were observed just once. The ten most abundant clones make up about 2.3% of the sample. Sequencing used PBMCs. These receptors were obtained from a male donor in good health and CMV-seronegative.

The chain recombines TRBV7-6 with TRBJ2-3, with TRBD2 matching over 7 bases. The germline V gene has CDR1 SGHVS and CDR2 FNYEAQ. The CDR3 contains 16 residues. V dropped 5 bases and J dropped 4; count of bases not matched to a gene: 12. Written as DNA, the CDR3 is TGTGCCAGCAGCCGAGGACTAGACCTCCTTGCAGATACGCAGTATTTT. Translation gives CASSRGLDLLADTQYF.

This chain links TRBV6-6 with TRBJ1-1, with D unresolved. The CDR3 is made up of 14 amino acids. Per germline, CDR1 MNHNY and CDR2 SVGAGI (reference sequence). The V gene lost 4 bases and the J gene lost 0 bases, with 9 bases spanning the gap. The CDR3, as DNA: TGTGCCAGCAGTTCCGCAGGCATGAACACTGAAGCTTTCTTT. The encoded protein is CASSSAGMNTEAFF.

The chain combines TRBV9 with TRBJ2-3; D may be TRBD2 (6 bases). V lost 2 bases and J lost 6, with 19 bases in between. The CDR3 sequence is 16 residues long. Germline CDR1 and CDR2: SGDLS and YYNGEE. The DNA for the CDR3 is TGTGCCAGCAGCGTCGGGGGTAGTAAAGCACAGGATACGCAGTATTTT. It yields the protein CASSVGGSKAQDTQYF. Full variable domain (outside the CDR3, taken from reference TRBV9 and TRBJ2-3): DSGVTQTPKHLITATGQRVTLRCSPRSGDLSVYWYQQSLDQGLQFLIQYYNGEERAKGNILERFSAQQFPDLHSELNLSSLELGDSALYFCASSVGGSKAQDTQYFGPGTRLTVL.

In its sample, this clone was seen a few times. The V and J genes are TRBV7-2 and TRBJ2-2; 12 bases agree with TRBD1. Looked up from germline, CDR1 is SGHTA and CDR2 is FQGNSA. The CDR3 extends over 14 amino acids. The V segment lost 7 bases and the J segment 9 bases; nucleotides outside the gene matches: 6. The CDR3: CASTRDRGPWELFF. CDR3 nucleotides: TGTGCCAGCACCAGGGACAGGGGGCCGTGGGAGCTGTTTTTT. The full variable domain, in which reference TRBV7-2 and TRBJ2-2 provide the parts outside the CDR3, is GAGVSQSPSNKVTEKGKDVELRCDPISGHTALYWYRQSLGQGLEFLIYFQGNSAPDKSGLPSDRFSAERTGGSVSTLTIQRTQQEDSAVYLCASTRDRGPWELFFGEGSRLTVL.

This clone was detected only once. The chain carries TRBV5-4 and TRBJ2-1; TRBD2 aligns across 8 bases. Germline CDR1 reads SGHNT; CDR2 reads YYREEE (reference sequence). Trimming cost V 6 bases and J 4 bases; bases outside gene matches: 15. This CDR3 region has 17 residues. The CDR3 is CASIDTEAGDWYNEQFF. The CDR3 DNA follows: TGTGCCAGCATCGATACGGAAGCGGGAGATTGGTACAATGAGCAGTTCTTC.